The sequence of this T cell receptor beta chain was determined in a study of cytomegalovirus exposure and HLA in healthy donors. Study-wide findings and caveats: Earlier analysis found most TCR beta V segments productive about 90% or about 30% of the time. A cluster of highly shared sequence variants was likely a sequencing artifact.

In its sample, this clone was seen a few times. The antigen is not known. Vbeta (60) and Jbeta (13) primers were used in the PCR. The assay was immunoSEQ multiplex PCR, and TCRdb's table has in-frame clones only and misses some. In the table there are about 130,000 clones, around 78% of which are singletons. Trimming stripped 5 bases from V and 2 bases from J, with 8 bases between. Germline CDR1 SGHRS, CDR2 YFSETQ. CDR3 length: 13 amino acids. The material sequenced was PBMCs. V and J are TRBV5-1 and TRBJ1-3; no clear D gene. The TCR originated in a man in his forties or fifties in good health and CMV-seronegative. CDR3 DNA sequence: TGCGCCAGCAGTCCGCTACCTGGAAACACCATATATTTT. Protein product: CASSPLPGNTIYF.